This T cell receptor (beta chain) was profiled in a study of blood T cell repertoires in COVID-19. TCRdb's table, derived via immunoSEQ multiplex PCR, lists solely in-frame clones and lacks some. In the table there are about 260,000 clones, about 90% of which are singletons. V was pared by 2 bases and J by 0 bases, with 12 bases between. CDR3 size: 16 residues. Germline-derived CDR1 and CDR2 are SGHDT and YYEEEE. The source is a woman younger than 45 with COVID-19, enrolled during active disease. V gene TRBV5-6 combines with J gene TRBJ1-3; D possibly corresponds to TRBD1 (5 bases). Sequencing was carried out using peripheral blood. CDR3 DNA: TGTGCCAGCAGCTTTGCAGGGCTACTCTCTGGAAACACCATATATTTT. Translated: CASSFAGLLSGNTIYF.